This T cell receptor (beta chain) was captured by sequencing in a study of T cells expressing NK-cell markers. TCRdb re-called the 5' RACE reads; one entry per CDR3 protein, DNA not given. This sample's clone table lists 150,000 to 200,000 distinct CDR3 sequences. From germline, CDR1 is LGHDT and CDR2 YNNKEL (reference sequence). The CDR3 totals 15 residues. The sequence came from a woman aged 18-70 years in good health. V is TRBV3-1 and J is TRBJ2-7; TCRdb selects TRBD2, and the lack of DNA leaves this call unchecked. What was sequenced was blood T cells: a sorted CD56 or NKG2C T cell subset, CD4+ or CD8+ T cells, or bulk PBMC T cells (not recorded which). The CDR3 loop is CASSPTSGGRYEQYF.